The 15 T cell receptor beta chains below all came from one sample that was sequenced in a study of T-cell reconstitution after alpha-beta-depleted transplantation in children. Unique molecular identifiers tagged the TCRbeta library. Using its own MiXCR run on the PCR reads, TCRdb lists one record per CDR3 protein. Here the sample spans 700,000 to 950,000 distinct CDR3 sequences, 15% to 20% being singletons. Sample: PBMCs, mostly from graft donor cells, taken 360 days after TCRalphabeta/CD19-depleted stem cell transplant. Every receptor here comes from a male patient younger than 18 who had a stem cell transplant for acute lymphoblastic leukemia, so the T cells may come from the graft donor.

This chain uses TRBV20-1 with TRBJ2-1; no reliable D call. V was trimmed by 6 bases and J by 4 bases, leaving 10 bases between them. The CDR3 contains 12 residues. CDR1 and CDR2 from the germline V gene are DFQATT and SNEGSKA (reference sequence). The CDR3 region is CSALPNYNEQFF. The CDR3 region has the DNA TGCAGTGCGTTACCAAATTACAATGAGCAGTTCTTC.

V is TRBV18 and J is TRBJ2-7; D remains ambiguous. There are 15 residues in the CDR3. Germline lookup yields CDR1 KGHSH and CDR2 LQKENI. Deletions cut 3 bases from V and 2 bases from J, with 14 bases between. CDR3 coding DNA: TGTGCCAGCTCACCTCTGACGTTTGTCCCCTACGAGCAGTACTTC. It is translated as CASSPLTFVPYEQYF.

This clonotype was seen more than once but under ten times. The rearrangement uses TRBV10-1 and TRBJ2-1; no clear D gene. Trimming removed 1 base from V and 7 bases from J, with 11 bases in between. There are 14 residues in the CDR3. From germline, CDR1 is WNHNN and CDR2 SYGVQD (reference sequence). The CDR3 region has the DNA TGCGCCAGCAGTGAGTACAGCCCGACAAATGAGCAGTTCTTC. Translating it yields CASSEYSPTNEQFF.

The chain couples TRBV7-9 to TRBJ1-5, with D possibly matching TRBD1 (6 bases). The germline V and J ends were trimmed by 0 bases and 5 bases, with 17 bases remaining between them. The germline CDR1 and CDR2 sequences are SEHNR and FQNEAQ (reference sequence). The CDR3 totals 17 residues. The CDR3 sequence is CASSLALGGGPHQPQHF. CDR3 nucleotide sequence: TGTGCCAGCAGCTTAGCGCTCGGAGGGGGACCCCATCAGCCCCAGCATTTT. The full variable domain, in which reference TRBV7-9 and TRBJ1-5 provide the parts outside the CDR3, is DTGVSQNPRHKITKRGQNVTFRCDPISEHNRLYWYRQTLGQGPEFLTYFQNEAQLEKSRLLSDRFSAERPKGSFSTLEIQRTEQGDSAMYLCASSLALGGGPHQPQHFGDGTRLSIL.

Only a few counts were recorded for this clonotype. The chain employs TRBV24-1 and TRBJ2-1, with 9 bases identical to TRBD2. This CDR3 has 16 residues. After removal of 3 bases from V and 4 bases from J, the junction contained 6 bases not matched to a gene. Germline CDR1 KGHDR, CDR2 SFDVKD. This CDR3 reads CATSDERLADYNEQFF. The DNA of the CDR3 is TGTGCCACCAGTGATGAACGACTAGCGGATTACAATGAGCAGTTCTTC.

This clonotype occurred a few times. CDR3 sequence: CATSDRQINYGYTF. DNA of the CDR3: TGTGCCACCAGTGACCGACAGATTAACTATGGCTACACCTTC. This chain uses TRBV24-1 with TRBJ1-2; perhaps TRBD1 as D (5 bases). Per germline, CDR1 KGHDR and CDR2 SFDVKD. Trimming cost V 4 bases and J 1 base, with 9 bases left between them. The CDR3 is 14 amino acids.

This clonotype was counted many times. CDR3 amino acids: CASSLVGGYNEQFF. CDR3 in DNA: TGTGCCAGCAGTTTGGTTGGGGGCTACAATGAGCAGTTCTTC. This chain joins TRBV7-2 and TRBJ2-1; either TRBD1 or TRBD2 may fit D (5 bases each). Germline lookup yields CDR1 SGHTA and CDR2 FQGNSA. The V and J ends lost 6 bases and 3 bases respectively, with 12 bases between them. The CDR3 runs 14 residues.

The CDR3 bases are TGTGCCAGCAGCTTAGGGGCCAGGACCGACATTCAGTACTTC. Its translation: CASSLGARTDIQYF. The chain uses TRBV7-3 and TRBJ2-4; D might be TRBD1 (5 bases). CDR1 SGHTA and CDR2 FQGTGA come from the germline V gene. Trimming pared 2 bases from V and 8 bases from J, leaving 13 bases between. This CDR3 is built from 14 residues.

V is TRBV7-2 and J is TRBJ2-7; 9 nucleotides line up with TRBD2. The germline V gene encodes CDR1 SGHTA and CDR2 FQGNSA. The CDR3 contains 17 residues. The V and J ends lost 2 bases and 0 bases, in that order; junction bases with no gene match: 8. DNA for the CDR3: TGTGCCAGCAGCTTATTACTAGCGGGTATAAGCTCCTACGAGCAGTACTTC. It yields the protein CASSLLLAGISSYEQYF.

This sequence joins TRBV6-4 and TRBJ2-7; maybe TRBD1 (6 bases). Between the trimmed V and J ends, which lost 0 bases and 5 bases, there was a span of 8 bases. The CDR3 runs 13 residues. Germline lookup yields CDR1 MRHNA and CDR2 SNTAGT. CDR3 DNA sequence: TGTGCCAGCAGTGACTCTCCAGGGGACGAGCAGTACTTC. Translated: CASSDSPGDEQYF.

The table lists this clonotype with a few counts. CDR3 in DNA: TGCGCCAGCAGCCCAGGGGGCGCGGAGAACACTGAAGCTTTCTTT. Translating it yields CASSPGGAENTEAFF. The chain couples TRBV5-1 to TRBJ1-1, with 8 bases fitting TRBD1. Germline lookup yields CDR1 SGHRS and CDR2 YFSETQ. The CDR3 totals 15 residues. After removal of 4 bases from V and 1 base from J, the junction contained 6 bases not matched to a gene.

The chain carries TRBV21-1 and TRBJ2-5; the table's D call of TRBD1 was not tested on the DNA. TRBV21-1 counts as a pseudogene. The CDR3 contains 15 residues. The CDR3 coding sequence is TGTGCCAGTGAAGAAGACAGGGCCAACCAAGAGACCCAGTACTTC. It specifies CASEEDRANQETQYF.

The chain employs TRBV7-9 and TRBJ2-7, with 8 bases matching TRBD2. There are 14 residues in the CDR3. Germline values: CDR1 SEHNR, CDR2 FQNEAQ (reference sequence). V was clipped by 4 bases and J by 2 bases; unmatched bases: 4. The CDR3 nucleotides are TGTGCCAGCAGCTCCACTAGCGGCACCTACGAGCAGTACTTC. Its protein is CASSSTSGTYEQYF.

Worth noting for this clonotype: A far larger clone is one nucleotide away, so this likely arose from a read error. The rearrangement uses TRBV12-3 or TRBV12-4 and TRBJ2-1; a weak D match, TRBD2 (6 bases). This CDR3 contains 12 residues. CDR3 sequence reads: CAGSFRGNEQFF. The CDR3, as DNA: TGTGCCGGCAGTTTCCGGGGGAATGAGCAGTTCTTC.

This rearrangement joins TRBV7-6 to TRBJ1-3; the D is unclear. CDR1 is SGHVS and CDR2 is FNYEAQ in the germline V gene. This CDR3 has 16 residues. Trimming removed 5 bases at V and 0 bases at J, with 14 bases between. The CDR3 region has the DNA TGTGCCAGCAGCCAGGACCAAGACTACTCTGGAAACACCATATATTTT. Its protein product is CASSQDQDYSGNTIYF.